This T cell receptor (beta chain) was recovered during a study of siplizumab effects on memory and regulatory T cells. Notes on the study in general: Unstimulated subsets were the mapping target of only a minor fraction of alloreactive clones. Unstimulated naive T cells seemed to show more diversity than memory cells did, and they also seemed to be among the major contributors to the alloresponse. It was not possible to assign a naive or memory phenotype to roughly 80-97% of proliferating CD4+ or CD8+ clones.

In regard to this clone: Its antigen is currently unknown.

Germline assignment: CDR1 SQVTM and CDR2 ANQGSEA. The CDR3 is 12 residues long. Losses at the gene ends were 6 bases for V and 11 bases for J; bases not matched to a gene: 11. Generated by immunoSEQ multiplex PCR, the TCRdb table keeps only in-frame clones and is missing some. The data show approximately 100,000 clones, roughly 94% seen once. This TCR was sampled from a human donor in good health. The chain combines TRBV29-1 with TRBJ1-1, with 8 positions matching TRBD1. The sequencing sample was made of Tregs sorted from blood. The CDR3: CSVPRGQGAAFF. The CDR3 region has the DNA TGCAGCGTGCCCAGGGGGCAGGGGGCGGCTTTCTTT.